A selection of T cell receptor beta chains follows, all from one sample in a study of blood T cell repertoires in COVID-19. Data came from immunoSEQ multiplex PCR; TCRdb stores just in-frame clones and leaves some out. This table has approximately 70,000 clones, 79% appearing once. The source material was peripheral blood. These receptors were collected from a woman over 75 with active or convalescent COVID-19. The CDR3 runs from the conserved cysteine through the conserved F or W. Fields, in order: V gene, clone size, D gene, J gene, CDR3 DNA, CDR3 protein. A D gene is named only where the DNA matches it firmly. The size of a clone is reported for some rows only, either as once, few or many, or as a class for expanded clones.

v_gene: TRBV18; abundance: NA; d_gene: NA; j_gene: TRBJ2-2; CDR3nt: TGTGCCAGCTCACCAGATCGGGGGAACACCGGGGAGCTGTTTTTT; CDR3aa: CASSPDRGNTGELFF
v_gene: TRBV4-3; abundance: NA; d_gene: TRBD2; j_gene: TRBJ2-3; CDR3nt: TGCGCCAGCAGCCAGCGAGCGGGATGGGGCACAGATACGCAGTATTTT; CDR3aa: CASSQRAGWGTDTQYF
v_gene: TRBV5-6; abundance: NA; d_gene: TRBD1; j_gene: TRBJ2-6; CDR3nt: TGTGCCAGCCGGGACAGGGGGGACTCTGGGGCCAACGTCCTGACTTTC; CDR3aa: CASRDRGDSGANVLTF
v_gene: TRBV19; abundance: NA; d_gene: TRBD1; j_gene: TRBJ2-5; CDR3nt: TGTGCCAGTAGTATAGCAGGGGGCGGCGAGACCCAGTACTTC; CDR3aa: CASSIAGGGETQYF
v_gene: TRBV11-2; abundance: NA; d_gene: NA; j_gene: TRBJ2-7; CDR3nt: TGTGCCAGCAGCTTAAGGCGGGACAGCTACTACGAGCAGTACTTC; CDR3aa: CASSLRRDSYYEQYF
v_gene: TRBV21-1; abundance: NA; d_gene: NA; j_gene: TRBJ2-5; CDR3nt: TGTGCCAGCAGCAAGCGGGTAGCGGGGCAAGAGACCCAGTACTTC; CDR3aa: CASSKRVAGQETQYF
v_gene: TRBV18; abundance: NA; d_gene: TRBD1; j_gene: TRBJ1-1; CDR3nt: TGTGCCAGCTCACCTCGACAGGGTGGTTTAAACACTGAAGCTTTCTTT; CDR3aa: CASSPRQGGLNTEAFF
v_gene: TRBV7-6; abundance: NA; d_gene: NA; j_gene: TRBJ1-4; CDR3nt: TGTGCCAGCAGCTTAAACCCCCGCGGGGGAGCAACTAATGAAAAACTGTTTTTT; CDR3aa: CASSLNPRGGATNEKLFF
v_gene: TRBV7-2; abundance: few; d_gene: TRBD2; j_gene: TRBJ2-7; CDR3nt: TGTGCCAGCACCTCCCCGGCGACTAGCGACATTTACGAGCAGTACTTC; CDR3aa: CASTSPATSDIYEQYF
v_gene: TRBV5-1; abundance: NA; d_gene: TRBD2; j_gene: TRBJ2-1; CDR3nt: TGCGCCAGCAGCTCCCCCAAGACTAGCGGAGACTACAATGAGCAGTTCTTC; CDR3aa: CASSSPKTSGDYNEQFF
v_gene: TRBV7-6; abundance: NA; d_gene: NA; j_gene: TRBJ2-1; CDR3nt: TGTGCCAGCAGCTTACAGGACAGTTACAATGAGCAGTTCTTC; CDR3aa: CASSLQDSYNEQFF
v_gene: TRBV3-1/TRBV3-2; abundance: once; d_gene: TRBD1; j_gene: TRBJ1-1; CDR3nt: TGTGCCAGCAGCCAACCAGGACAGGGGGTAAGGAGTGCTTTCTTT; CDR3aa: CASSQPGQGVRSAFF
v_gene: TRBV15; abundance: NA; d_gene: NA; j_gene: TRBJ1-6; CDR3nt: TGTGCCACCACCACAGGGACTTCACCCCTCCACTTT; CDR3aa: CATTTGTSPLHF
v_gene: TRBV2; abundance: NA; d_gene: TRBD1; j_gene: TRBJ1-3; CDR3nt: TGTGCCAGCACTAAGCAGGGGGCTTATGGAAACACCATATATTTT; CDR3aa: CASTKQGAYGNTIYF
v_gene: TRBV7-9; abundance: NA; d_gene: NA; j_gene: TRBJ1-2; CDR3nt: TGTGCCAGCGAGGGAAACTATGGCTACACCTTC; CDR3aa: CASEGNYGYTF
v_gene: TRBV7-9; abundance: NA; d_gene: TRBD2; j_gene: TRBJ2-4; CDR3nt: TGTGCCAGCAGCTTAGAACTAGCGCTTCACATTCAGTACTTC; CDR3aa: CASSLELALHIQYF
v_gene: TRBV9; abundance: NA; d_gene: NA; j_gene: TRBJ1-2; CDR3nt: TGTGCCAGCAGCGTGGGACTGACCTACACCTTC; CDR3aa: CASSVGLTYTF
v_gene: TRBV19; abundance: NA; d_gene: NA; j_gene: TRBJ2-1; CDR3nt: TGTGCCAGTAGCATCCCCGGGAGAACCTACAATGAGCAGTTCTTC; CDR3aa: CASSIPGRTYNEQFF
v_gene: TRBV5-6; abundance: NA; d_gene: NA; j_gene: TRBJ2-5; CDR3nt: TGTGCCAGCAGCTTTCGGGTGGGGCAGGGAGAGACCCAGTACTTC; CDR3aa: CASSFRVGQGETQYF
v_gene: TRBV4-2; abundance: NA; d_gene: NA; j_gene: TRBJ2-1; CDR3nt: TGTGCCAGCAGCCAAGATCCCTCGGGTGAGCAGTTCTTC; CDR3aa: CASSQDPSGEQFF
v_gene: TRBV7-2; abundance: NA; d_gene: TRBD2; j_gene: TRBJ2-5; CDR3nt: TGTGCCAGCAGCTTAGCTAGCGGGGCAGAGACCCAGTACTTC; CDR3aa: CASSLASGAETQYF
v_gene: TRBV5-4; abundance: NA; d_gene: TRBD2; j_gene: TRBJ2-1; CDR3nt: TGTGCCAGCAGCGGGCGGAGCGGGAGGCCCGATGAGCAGTTCTTC; CDR3aa: CASSGRSGRPDEQFF
v_gene: TRBV5-4; abundance: NA; d_gene: NA; j_gene: TRBJ2-1; CDR3nt: TGTGCCAGCAGCCCACCTTTTGGCCAGGGGCAGTTCTTC; CDR3aa: CASSPPFGQGQFF
v_gene: TRBV2; abundance: NA; d_gene: NA; j_gene: TRBJ2-6; CDR3nt: TGTGCCAGCGAGGACTCTGGGGCCAACGTCCTGACTTTC; CDR3aa: CASEDSGANVLTF
v_gene: TRBV7-2; abundance: NA; d_gene: TRBD1; j_gene: TRBJ1-5; CDR3nt: TGTGCCAGCAGCTCCGGGACAGGGGGCTATCAGCCCCAGCATTTT; CDR3aa: CASSSGTGGYQPQHF
v_gene: TRBV2; abundance: NA; d_gene: TRBD2; j_gene: TRBJ2-7; CDR3nt: TGTGCCAGCAGGACTAGCGGGGGGCGGGAGCAGTACTTC; CDR3aa: CASRTSGGREQYF
v_gene: TRBV27; abundance: few; d_gene: NA; j_gene: TRBJ2-1; CDR3nt: TGTGCCAGCCTTTGGGGGGTCCTACAGTTCTTC; CDR3aa: CASLWGVLQFF